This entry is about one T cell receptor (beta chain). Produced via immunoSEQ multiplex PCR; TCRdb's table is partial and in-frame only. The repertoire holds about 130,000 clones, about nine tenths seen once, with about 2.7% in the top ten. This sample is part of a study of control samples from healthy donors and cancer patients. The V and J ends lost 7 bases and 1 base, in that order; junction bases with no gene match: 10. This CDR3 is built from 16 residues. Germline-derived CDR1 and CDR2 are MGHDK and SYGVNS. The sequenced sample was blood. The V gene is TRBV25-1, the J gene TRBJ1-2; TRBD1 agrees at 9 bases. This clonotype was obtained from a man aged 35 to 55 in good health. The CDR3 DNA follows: TGTGCCAGCACTCCGGGACAGGGCCTAAATAACTATGGCTACACCTTC. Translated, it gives CASTPGQGLNNYGYTF.